This T cell receptor (beta chain) derives from a study of control samples from healthy donors and cancer patients (TCRdb year 2020). On this clone: It has no known antigen specificity. The input lacks base qualities; no much larger clone sits a single base away.

To prepare the library, the immunoSEQ multiplex PCR assay was applied. TCRdb mirrors the immuneACCESS table, restricted to in-frame sequences. Some clones are absent from its copies; in checked studies, under half trace to an unresolved V gene, and the reason for the others is unknown. In all, the sample holds nearly 200,000 clones, and about 91% of those were seen once. The ten top clones hold 1.5% to 2% of the sample. The receptor was isolated from a man younger than 45 in good health. Sequencing used blood.

The DNA sequence is given as TGTGCCAGCATGGAACGGGCCCTGAGGGGTACTGAAGCTTTCTTT. It is translated as CASMERALRGTEAFF. This sequence uses TRBV2 and TRBJ1-1; the D gene is possibly TRBD1, with 5 bases matching. CDR1 is given as SNHLY and CDR2 as FYNNEI, both from the germline V gene. V is clipped by 7 bases and J by 5 bases, and the sequence between their germline boundaries is 20 bases long. The CDR3 covers 15 residues, taking in both the cysteine and the phenylalanine. The read is trimmed to its CDR3 DNA, 45 bases read in frame from base 1.